One T cell receptor (beta chain) is described in this entry. What it binds is not known. The CDR3 extends over 17 amino acids. Losses at the gene ends were 2 bases for V and 3 bases for J; bases not matched to a gene: 5. The germline gives CDR1 MNHEY, CDR2 SMNVEV (reference sequence). This sample is drawn from a study of cytomegalovirus exposure and HLA in healthy donors. Study summary: About 85 million unique TCRs from HLA-typed donors were held in an early release of data. Genotyping showed roughly 83% of roughly 400 donors falling in the Caucasian-associated ancestry cluster. General study findings and limits: The study labeled 150 to 200 TCR beta chains cytomegalovirus-associated.

The PCR was carried out with 60 Vbeta primers and 13 Jbeta primers. TCRdb keeps only in-frame clones here, not all; method: immunoSEQ multiplex PCR. The sample shows under 250,000 clones, 76% of them seen only once. The V and J genes are TRBV27 and TRBJ2-3, with 13 bases lining up with TRBD2. Sequenced sample: PBMCs. The sequence derives from a man younger than 35 in good health and CMV-seronegative. The CDR3 DNA reads as TGTGCCAGCAGTTTACTAGGACTAGCGGGAGAAACAGATACGCAGTATTTT. Translated, it gives CASSLLGLAGETDTQYF.